The entry that follows covers one T cell receptor (beta chain) sequence. The antigen is not known. The sample originates from a study of cytomegalovirus exposure and HLA in healthy donors. Study outcomes and limitations: In vitro checks showed that three CMV-associated chains really do target CMV antigens. Among TCR beta chains, those listed as cytomegalovirus-associated numbered roughly 150.

Profiled with immunoSEQ multiplex PCR; TCRdb holds only in-frame clones, not every one. This sample has over 120,000 clones, with around 93% found just once. The sequenced sample was PBMCs. The source of this sequence is a man aged 18 to 30 in good health and CMV-seropositive.

The CDR3 DNA is TGTGCCAGCAGCTCGGGACTAGCGGGAGGGAAAGACAATGAGCAGTTCTTC. Its translation: CASSSGLAGGKDNEQFF. V usage is TRBV5-4 and J usage is TRBJ2-1; 16 nucleotides line up with TRBD2. With 3 bases clipped from V and 5 bases from J, the junction kept 5 bases outside the gene matches. Germline V gene lookup returns CDR1 SGHNT and CDR2 YYREEE (reference sequence). This CDR3 has 17 residues. Full variable domain (rest looked up from reference TRBV5-4 and TRBJ2-1): ETGVTQSPTHLIKTRGQQVTLRCSSQSGHNTVSWYQQALGQGPQFIFQYYREEENGRGNFPPRFSGLQFPNYSSELNVNALELDDSALYLCASSSGLAGGKDNEQFFGPGTRLTVL.